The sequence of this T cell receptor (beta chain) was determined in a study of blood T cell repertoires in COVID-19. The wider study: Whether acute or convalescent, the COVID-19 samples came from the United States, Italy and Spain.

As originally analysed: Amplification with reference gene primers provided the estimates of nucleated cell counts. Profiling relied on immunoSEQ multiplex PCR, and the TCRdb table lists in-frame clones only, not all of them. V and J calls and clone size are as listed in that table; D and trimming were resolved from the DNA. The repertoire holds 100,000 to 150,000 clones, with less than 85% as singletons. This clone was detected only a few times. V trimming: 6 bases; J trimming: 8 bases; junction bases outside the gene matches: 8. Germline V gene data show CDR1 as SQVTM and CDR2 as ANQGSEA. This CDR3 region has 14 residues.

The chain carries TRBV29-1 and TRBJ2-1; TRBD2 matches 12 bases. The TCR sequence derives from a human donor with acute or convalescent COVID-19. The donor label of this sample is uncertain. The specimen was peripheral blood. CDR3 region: CSVVLAGGKDEQFF. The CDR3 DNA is TGCAGCGTAGTACTAGCGGGGGGAAAGGATGAGCAGTTCTTC.